Below, one T cell receptor (beta chain) is given with its context. The antigen is undetermined. The sample is drawn from a study of T cell repertoires in cytomegalovirus infection. On the study more broadly: Carrying CMV and the relevant HLA type showed in public TCR beta signatures. Study-level results: CMV-specific TCR beta clonotypes restricted by HLA-C dominated the ex vivo response.

TCRdb re-derived calls from the reads in MiXCR, one entry per CDR3 protein. The profile shows 250,000 to 300,000 distinct CDR3 sequences, approximately 14% of them singletons. The germline V gene encodes CDR1 SQVTM and CDR2 ANQGSEA. V trimming: 4 bases; J trimming: 6 bases; junction bases outside the gene matches: 10. This CDR3 is built from 15 residues. The V call is TRBV29-1, the J call TRBJ2-5; TRBD2 matches at 11 bases. The sample consisted of PBMCs. The origin of this receptor is a human donor in good health (CMV status not recorded). Some clones in this sample may be carry-over from other donors' samples. The CDR3, as DNA: TGCAGCGTTGTTAGCGGGGGGGCCGGGGAGAAGACCCAGTACTTC. Its protein product is CSVVSGGAGEKTQYF.